This T cell receptor beta chain originates from a study of OX40 agonist ivuxolimab in advanced cancers. In terms of the full investigation: Ivuxolimab was an agonistic, fully human IgG2 monoclonal antibody directed against OX40 (CD134), a costimulatory receptor. Intravenous ivuxolimab was administered to patients every 2 weeks at six dose levels: 0.01, 0.1, 0.3, 1.5, 3 and 10 mg/kg. Among the 50 to 55 dose-escalation patients, around 20 had hepatocellular carcinoma, roughly 15 melanoma, 9 renal cell carcinoma and 9 head and neck cancer. A male proportion of around 81% and a mean age of about 60 years, ranging from roughly 23 to 79, were recorded for the dose-escalation cohort. Patients were allowed to have had prior anti-PD-1, anti-PD-L1 or anti-CTLA-4 therapy, and more than 35% of the dose-escalation patients had been treated with checkpoint inhibitors. Partial responses were achieved by three dose-escalation patients, of whom one had hepatocellular carcinoma and two had cutaneous melanoma. The point of sequencing TCRbeta in the periphery was to test whether ivuxolimab changed TCR sequence diversity and drove clonal T-cell expansion. The paper describes the monotherapy dose-escalation part (N = 52 patients) of the phase I trial of ivuxolimab. General findings and caveats noted by the study authors: Low levels of normalized T-cell clonal expansion were also seen in some nonresponding patients. The antigen specificity of the clonally expanded peripheral T cells was not determined. After ivuxolimab, more expanded clones were found on average in CD8+ T cells than in CD4+ T cells. In partial responders in the 0.1-3.0 mg/kg groups, normalized peripheral clonal expansion was found to be among the lowest, especially among CD8+ T cells. Clonal expansion of both CD4+ and CD8+ blood T cells was observed from baseline to week 6 at doses 0.1 to 3.0 mg/kg.

The trial excluded patients who had a history of autoimmune disease or were on systemic immunosuppression. Peripheral blood for TCR sequencing was collected from all dose cohorts at baseline, on cycle 4 day 1, and on cycle 7 day 1. The samples were drawn from a first-in-human, open-label, multicenter phase I dose-escalation trial of ivuxolimab. Adults with locally advanced or metastatic head and neck squamous cell, hepatocellular, melanoma or renal cell carcinoma were enrolled in the trial. Before TCR sequencing, CD4+ and CD8+ T cells were separately sorted from peripheral blood. Worth noting for this clone: Its antigen has not been determined. The record has no base qualities; no much larger clone is one base away.

According to the germline V gene, CDR1 reads SGHTA and CDR2 reads FQGTGA. V drops 1 base and J drops 6 bases, leaving 8 bases in between. Measured from the cysteine to the phenylalanine, the CDR3 is 13 residues long. The DNA shown is the 39-base CDR3, in frame from base 1. To sequence the TCRbeta CDR3 region, genomic DNA was isolated from the sorted cells. TCRbeta CDR3 regions were sequenced using the immunoSEQ Assay. What TCRdb holds here is the immuneACCESS table cut down to in-frame rearrangements. Part of the clones is not present; checked against another copy, under half of the missing clones reflect an unresolved V gene, and the others are unexplained. For this sample the table gives fewer than 120,000 clones, of which about nine tenths were detected only once. The top ten clonotypes cover about 0.25% of the sample.

The receptor's source is an adult with an advanced solid tumor such as melanoma, head and neck, liver or kidney cancer. The sample here was CD4+ or CD8+ T cells sorted from blood, taken in a trial of the OX40 agonist ivuxolimab. This receptor chain uses TRBV7-3 and TRBJ2-3, with the D gene too uncertain to name. The DNA sequence reads TGTGCCAGCAGCTTAAATTCGAGGGATACGCAGTATTTT. It codes for CASSLNSRDTQYF.